The table lists the clone carrying this T cell receptor (beta chain) with a count of one. This sequence may be a read error, since a much larger clone differs from it by one base. This sample stems from a study of blood T cells in healthy people across ages. A second PCR, run for about 6 to 11 cycles, used a sample-barcoded 5' primer plus a J-beta primer mix. TCRdb ran MiXCR on the 5' RACE reads and lists one entry per CDR3 protein. This sample has approximately 960,000 distinct CDR3 sequences, with 25% to 35% found just once. Between the trimmed V and J ends, which lost 10 bases and 1 base, there was a span of 14 bases. The CDR3 loop spans 13 amino acids. Per the germline V gene, CDR1 is MDHEN and CDR2 is SYDVKM. This sample was also put to use in a study of T cells of mothers and their children.

The chain links TRBV28 to TRBJ2-7; a weak D match, TRBD2 (6 bases). The TCR sequence derives from a woman in her 40s in good health. Sample: blood. The CDR3 DNA is TGTGCCACTACTGGCGGGGTGTCCTACGAGCAGTACTTC. This encodes CATTGGVSYEQYF.